This TCR beta chain stems from a study of blood T cell repertoires in COVID-19. Study-wide background: The study drew acute and convalescent COVID-19 samples from the United States, Italy and Spain. T cells, B-cell-depleted T cells, or PBMCs supplied cDNA or gDNA.

Source study methods: Nucleated cell number was recorded as an estimate derived from reference gene primer amplification. TCRdb's copy holds only in-frame clones and misses some; the assay was immunoSEQ multiplex PCR. The V and J calls and clone size were taken over from that table, and D and trimming were inferred from the DNA. Here the sample spans under 65,000 clones, 90% to 95% being singletons. Trimming took off 3 bases at V and 6 bases at J, with 2 bases between the two ends. The CDR3 runs 11 residues. Germline assignment: CDR1 MNHEY and CDR2 SMNVEV (reference sequence). This clonotype originated in a human donor in a cohort sampled during active COVID-19. Sequenced input: peripheral blood. The chain combines TRBV27 with TRBJ2-2, with D uncertain. The CDR3 region is CASSFSGELFF. CDR3 DNA: TGTGCCAGCAGTTTCTCCGGGGAGCTGTTTTTT.